This T cell receptor (beta chain) was profiled in a study of CD8 T cells in Susac syndrome. Study-wide results and limits: Susac syndrome CD4+ T cell repertoires showed no clonal expansion.

The length of the CDR3 is 15 residues. Trimming shortened V by 0 bases and J by 1 base, and 9 bases separated the two germline ends. Germline loops: CDR1 SGDLS, CDR2 YYNGEE. With regard to this clonotype: Its antigen is unknown.

RNA amounts of about 0.45 to 1 ug underwent reverse transcription with random hexamers. The method of amplification for TCR beta CDR3 was immunoSEQ multiplex PCR, covering 54 Vbeta and 13 Jbeta. Via MiXCR, TCRdb re-called the immunoSEQ multiplex PCR reads, giving one row per CDR3 protein. The data show 150,000 or so distinct CDR3 sequences, roughly 94% seen once. Material for sequencing was CD4+ T cells from PBMCs. This sequence joins TRBV9 and TRBJ2-3; D gene uncertain. This sequence was found in a human donor with Susac syndrome. The CDR3 DNA sequence: TGTGCCAGCAGCGTAGACCCCGTCCGCACAGATACGCAGTATTTT. Translating gives CASSVDPVRTDTQYF.